The 2 T cell receptor beta chains below all came from one sample that was sequenced in a study of control samples from healthy donors and cancer patients (dated by TCRdb to the early 2020s). The library was built by means of the immunoSEQ multiplex PCR assay. Sourced from immuneACCESS, this table was stored by TCRdb with only in-frame sequences that have V and J called. A share of the clones is absent; for the studies checked, an unresolved V gene accounts for under half, and the remainder has no known explanation. The sample table records under 450,000 clones; 80% to 95% of these occur just once. The top ten clonotypes cover around 6.5% of the sample. Material for sequencing was PBMCs. These receptors came from a man between 40 and 49 years old with head and neck cancer.

V is TRBV19 and J is TRBJ2-3; 8 positions agree with TRBD2. CDR1 and CDR2 from the germline V gene are LNHDA and SQIVND (reference sequence). Unmatched junction bases numbered 13, after V lost 8 bases and J lost 0 bases. The CDR3 runs to 17 residues. CDR3 amino acids: CASGPGTRASSTDTQYF. CDR3 coding DNA: TGTGCCAGTGGCCCCGGGACTAGAGCCTCTAGCACAGATACGCAGTATTTT.

The chain combines TRBV7-9 with TRBJ2-3; D uncertain. Germline V gene lookup returns CDR1 SEHNR and CDR2 FQNEAQ (reference sequence). V lost 7 bases and J lost 0, with 14 bases in between. The CDR3 sequence is 15 residues long. CDR3 coding DNA: TGTGCCAGCACCAACCCGGTTTCTAGCACAGATACGCAGTATTTT. Its translation: CASTNPVSSTDTQYF.